This T cell receptor beta chain was profiled in a study of shared clonotypes between healthy human individuals. The study's findings and limits: Estimated clonotype richness was generally higher in naive than memory subsets.

For sorted subsets, approximately 0.2 ug DNA per replicate equaled roughly 30,000 T cell genomes. In the original workflow: From ImmunoSEQ came sequences covering only the junction and carrying no quality scores, so filtering differed. Repertoires were generated with immunoSEQ multiplex PCR, while TCRdb's copy carries only in-frame clones and drops some. V, J and clone size are taken as reported in that table, and D and trimming were inferred from the DNA itself. The sample holds around 1.9 million clones; 85% to 95% are singletons and the top ten take approximately 1.7%. Worth noting for this clone: Its target is not known.

Germline CDR1 is SGHAT and CDR2 is FQNNGV. There are 15 residues in the CDR3. The ends were cut back, 5 bases at V and 0 bases at J, with 13 bases in the middle. Terminally differentiated effector memory CD45RA+ cells were excluded from the naive CD8 cells, which were CD45RO-negative and positively selected for CCR7. The origin of this receptor is a man between 18 and 29 years old in good health. Some clones in this sample may be carry-over from other donors' samples. Material for sequencing was naive CD8+ T cells from PBMCs. The chain joins TRBV11-2 to TRBJ1-1; no firm D call. The CDR3 DNA is TGTGCCAGCAGCCCCTCTCTCCCCATGAACACTGAAGCTTTCTTT. This gives the protein CASSPSLPMNTEAFF.